One and the same sample provided the 27 T cell receptor beta chains below, sequenced in a study of shared clonotypes between healthy human individuals (dated by TCRdb to the early 2020s). Libraries came from the immunoSEQ multiplex PCR assay. Imported from immuneACCESS, the table was reduced by TCRdb to in-frame sequences with V and J called. These copies leave out some clones; in studies compared against another copy, an unresolved V gene accounts for under half, and the cause of the remainder is not known. The sample table holds just over 2,000,000 clones, of which around 96% were seen once. The ten top clones hold 0.9% to 1.4% of the sample. CD8 naive samples were CD45RO-negative cells positively selected for CCR7, giving a CD45RA+CCR7+ population that excluded TemRA cells. The sequencing input was naive CD8+ T cells sorted from blood. The cell subset or site label of this sample denotes: CD45RA+CCR7+. All receptors derive from a man aged 18 to 35 in good health.

The V gene is TRBV6-1, the J gene TRBJ2-7; D remains unclear. The CDR3 is 13 residues long. The V and J ends lost 1 base and 4 bases respectively, with 8 bases between them. Per the germline V gene, CDR1 is MNHNS and CDR2 is SASEGT. This chain's CDR3 is CASSEDQVYEQYF. The CDR3 DNA follows: TGTGCCAGCAGTGAAGACCAAGTTTACGAGCAGTACTTC.

On this clone itself: The same CDR3 can be traced to other DNA sequences in this sample. This chain connects TRBV10-1 to TRBJ2-1; D ambiguous. Trimming pared 4 bases from V and 0 bases from J, leaving 10 bases between. The CDR3 is 15 residues long. The germline V gene encodes CDR1 WNHNN and CDR2 SYGVQD (reference sequence). The CDR3 region is CASSASASSYNEQFF. DNA for the CDR3: TGCGCCAGCAGTGCTAGTGCTAGCTCCTACAATGAGCAGTTCTTC.

This chain connects TRBV11-2 to TRBJ2-1; D gene unclear. V gave up 5 bases and J gave up 9 bases, with 11 bases separating them. From germline, CDR1 is SGHAT and CDR2 FQNNGV. There are 12 residues in the CDR3. The DNA for the CDR3 is TGTGCCAGCAGCGCACTTGGCATTGAGCAGTTCTTC. Translated: CASSALGIEQFF.

Concerning this clone: The identical CDR3 is also encoded by other nucleotide sequences in the sample. The gene calls are TRBV10-2 and TRBJ2-7; D may be TRBD2 (6 bases). Trimming took off 7 bases at V and 3 bases at J, with 13 bases between the two ends. The CDR3 sequence is 13 residues long. CDR1 WSHSY and CDR2 SAAADI come from the germline V gene. Here the CDR3 reads CASTPGLYYEQYF. The CDR3 coding sequence is TGCGCCAGCACCCCCGGACTATACTACGAGCAGTACTTC.

This rearrangement joins TRBV13 to TRBJ2-3, with unresolved D. This CDR3 has 15 amino acids. Trimming removed 4 bases at V and 0 bases at J, with 11 bases between. CDR1 and CDR2 (germline): PRHDT, FYEKMQ (reference sequence). The CDR3 bases are TGTGCCAGCAGCTCGACCGCAACAAGCACAGATACGCAGTATTTT. Translation gives CASSSTATSTDTQYF. Complete variable domain (other parts from reference TRBV13 and TRBJ2-3): AAGVIQSPRHLIKEKRETATLKCYPIPRHDTVYWYQQGPGQDPQFLISFYEKMQSDKGSIPDRFSAQQFSDYHSELNMSSLELGDSALYFCASSSTATSTDTQYFGPGTRLTVL.

The CDR3, as DNA: TGTGCCAGCAGCTTCTGGGTTGGGCCTGAGCACTACAATGAGCAGTTCTTC. Amino acid sequence: CASSFWVGPEHYNEQFF. The rearrangement links TRBV13 to TRBJ2-1; D unclear. V was shortened by 3 bases and J by 3 bases, with 18 bases between the two germline ends. The length of the CDR3 is 17 residues. Germline V lookup: CDR1 PRHDT, CDR2 FYEKMQ (reference sequence).

The gene calls are TRBV7-6 and TRBJ2-3, with 9 bases fitting TRBD2. This CDR3 has 16 residues. The V gene end was trimmed by 1 base and the J gene end by 2 bases; junction bases not matched to a gene: 4. Germline assignment: CDR1 SGHVS and CDR2 FNYEAQ. The DNA of the CDR3 is TGTGCCAGCAGCTTAGAGGGACTAGCTTCCACAGATACGCAGTATTTT. It codes for CASSLEGLASTDTQYF.

V is TRBV7-9 and J is TRBJ1-1; TRBD1 is a possible D gene (6 bases). Trimming took off 5 bases at V and 9 bases at J, with 13 bases between the two ends. The CDR3 has 12 residues. Germline-derived CDR1 and CDR2 are SEHNR and FQNEAQ (reference sequence). In DNA form, the CDR3 reads TGTGCCAGCAGCCCGACGGGGGGGCAAGCTTTCTTT. Its protein product is CASSPTGGQAFF.

The V gene is TRBV6-1, the J gene TRBJ1-3; D gene unclear. The CDR3 consists of 13 residues. The germline V gene encodes CDR1 MNHNS and CDR2 SASEGT. The ends were cut back, 1 base at V and 5 bases at J, with 6 bases in the middle. The CDR3 region is CASSEDNRNTIYF. Written as DNA, the CDR3 is TGTGCCAGCAGTGAAGATAATAGAAACACCATATATTTT.

The gene calls are TRBV27 and TRBJ1-1; tentatively, D is TRBD1 (5 bases). The germline V gene encodes CDR1 MNHEY and CDR2 SMNVEV (reference sequence). Trimming removed 0 bases from V and 5 bases from J, with 16 bases in between. The CDR3 is 16 residues long. The DNA of the CDR3 is TGTGCCAGCAGTTTATCGCATCTGGGGCGAGGGACTGAAGCTTTCTTT. Its protein is CASSLSHLGRGTEAFF.

CDR3 residues: CAISEVQMNTEAFF. The CDR3 DNA sequence: TGTGCCATCAGTGAAGTACAAATGAACACTGAAGCTTTCTTT. The chain links TRBV10-3 to TRBJ1-1, with D unresolved. The CDR3 runs to 14 residues. Trimming stripped 3 bases from V and 0 bases from J, with 8 bases between. Germline V gene lookup returns CDR1 ENHRY and CDR2 SYGVKD.

The chain combines TRBV5-1 with TRBJ2-2, with 10 bases matching TRBD2. Per germline, CDR1 SGHRS and CDR2 YFSETQ. V gave up 0 bases and J gave up 8 bases; unmatched junction bases: 7. This CDR3 has 16 residues. Here the CDR3 reads CASSLGTSGVKGELFF. The CDR3 DNA reads TGCGCCAGCAGCTTGGGAACTAGCGGGGTCAAAGGGGAGCTGTTTTTT.

The chain is built from TRBV5-4 and TRBJ1-2; D gene uncertain. The CDR3 contains 13 residues. The ends were cut back, 4 bases at V and 6 bases at J, with 13 bases in the middle. CDR1 SGHNT and CDR2 YYREEE come from the germline V gene (reference sequence). The CDR3 nucleotides are TGTGCCAGCAGCCTTTACGGGTTCGATGGCTACACCTTC. Translated: CASSLYGFDGYTF. The complete variable domain, with remaining parts taken from reference TRBV5-4 and TRBJ1-2, reads ETGVTQSPTHLIKTRGQQVTLRCSSQSGHNTVSWYQQALGQGPQFIFQYYREEENGRGNFPPRFSGLQFPNYSSELNVNALELDDSALYLCASSLYGFDGYTFGSGTRLTVV.

On this clone: Distinct nucleotide sequences in the sample also encode this CDR3. The chain employs TRBV5-1 and TRBJ2-5; possibly TRBD2 for D (6 bases). Germline V gene sequence: CDR1 SGHRS, CDR2 YFSETQ. CDR3 length: 16 residues. V lost 0 bases to trimming and J lost 1 base, with 13 bases between them. As DNA, the CDR3 is TGCGCCAGCAGCTTGGCGCTTGCGGGGACCCAAGAGACCCAGTACTTC. Residues: CASSLALAGTQETQYF.

V gene TRBV6-5 combines with J gene TRBJ2-1; 7 bases are a match to TRBD1. Looked up from germline, CDR1 is MNHEY and CDR2 is SVGAGI. The length of the CDR3 is 16 residues. J was trimmed by 4 bases and V by 0 bases; bases with no gene match: 6. The CDR3 spells CASSYSTGQIYNEQFF. CDR3 nucleotides: TGTGCCAGCAGTTACTCTACGGGACAGATATACAATGAGCAGTTCTTC.

The V call is TRBV7-8, the J call TRBJ2-3; no definite D call. Germline V gene lookup returns CDR1 SGHVS and CDR2 FQNEAQ. The CDR3 length is 14 residues. The ends were cut back, 1 base at V and 2 bases at J, with 7 bases in the middle. For the CDR3, the DNA is TGTGCCAGCAGCTTAGTTGCCTACACAGATACGCAGTATTTT. It is translated as CASSLVAYTDTQYF.

With regard to this clone: The identical CDR3 is also encoded by other nucleotide sequences in the sample. The chain's CDR3 is CASSIGQGRYNEQFF. Here the CDR3 DNA reads TGTGCCAGCAGCATAGGACAGGGGCGGTACAATGAGCAGTTCTTC. The gene calls are TRBV7-3 and TRBJ2-1, with 9 bases matching TRBD1. Germline CDR1 is SGHTA and CDR2 is FQGTGA. The CDR3 spans 15 residues. V was clipped by 5 bases and J by 4 bases; unmatched bases: 6.

The chain recombines TRBV13 with TRBJ2-1; D is perhaps TRBD2 (6 bases). Trimming took off 5 bases at V and 7 bases at J, with 33 bases between the two ends. CDR3 length equals 20 residues. The germline V gene encodes CDR1 PRHDT and CDR2 FYEKMQ (reference sequence). CDR3 protein: CASSPLGEGSVGLGKNEQFF. Here the CDR3 DNA reads TGTGCCAGCAGCCCCCTGGGTGAGGGTTCTGTGGGACTCGGTAAAAATGAGCAGTTCTTC.

As for this clone: The sample carries other DNA sequences with the same CDR3. The gene calls are TRBV5-6 and TRBJ1-5, with TRBD1 as a possible D gene (5 bases). This CDR3 contains 14 residues. Per germline, CDR1 SGHDT and CDR2 YYEEEE. The V gene lost 1 base and the J gene lost 1 base, with 6 bases spanning the gap. The CDR3 is CASSLWGSNQPQHF. The CDR3 region has the DNA TGTGCCAGCAGCTTGTGGGGGAGCAATCAGCCCCAGCATTTT. Full variable domain (remainder filled in from reference TRBV5-6 and TRBJ1-5): DAGVTQSPTHLIKTRGQQVTLRCSPKSGHDTVSWYQQALGQGPQFIFQYYEEEERQRGNFPDRFSGHQFPNYSSELNVNALLLGDSALYLCASSLWGSNQPQHFGDGTRLSIL.

Concerning this clone itself: In the same sample, other DNA sequences code for this CDR3. The chain couples TRBV9 to TRBJ2-3; 8 positions match TRBD1. CDR3 length: 15 amino acids. CDR1 is SGDLS, CDR2 YYNGEE, per germline. After removal of 2 bases from V and 1 base from J, the junction contained 3 bases not matched to a gene. CDR3 nucleotides: TGTGCCAGCAGCGTCAGGGGGCTCGGCACAGATACGCAGTATTTT. Translated, it gives CASSVRGLGTDTQYF.

V usage is TRBV7-8 and J usage is TRBJ2-1; the match to TRBD2 covers 9 bases. The CDR3 covers 17 residues. V lost 5 bases to trimming and J lost 3 bases; unmatched junction nucleotides: 11. CDR1 is SGHVS and CDR2 is FQNEAQ in the germline V gene. This CDR3 reads CASSKEVGGRDYNEQFF. Here the CDR3 DNA reads TGTGCCAGCAGCAAAGAGGTTGGCGGGAGGGACTACAATGAGCAGTTCTTC. The whole variable domain, remainder taken from reference TRBV7-8 and TRBJ2-1, is GAGVSQSPRYKVAKRGQDVALRCDPISGHVSLFWYQQALGQGPEFLTYFQNEAQLDKSGLPSDRFFAERPEGSVSTLKIQRTQQEDSAVYLCASSKEVGGRDYNEQFFGPGTRLTVL.

The chain has TRBV9 and TRBJ2-5; D unresolved. Germline lookup yields CDR1 SGDLS and CDR2 YYNGEE. The CDR3 sequence is 18 residues long. V gave up 3 bases and J gave up 4 bases, with 25 bases separating them. As DNA, the CDR3 is TGTGCCAGCAGCGGCGGAGAAGCCACCTTCAAAGGTTTAGAGACCCAGTACTTC. It is translated as CASSGGEATFKGLETQYF.

The chain recombines TRBV28 with TRBJ2-5; possible D gene TRBD1, 6 bases. Germline V gives CDR1 MDHEN, CDR2 SYDVKM. The CDR3 spans 11 residues. Deletions cut 6 bases from V and 8 bases from J, with 10 bases between. CDR3 in amino acids: CASRDSVTQYF. Here the CDR3 DNA reads TGTGCCAGCAGGGACAGTGTAACCCAGTACTTC. Looking up the rest from reference TRBV28 and TRBJ2-5 gives the full variable domain: DVKVTQSSRYLVKRTGEKVFLECVQDMDHENMFWYRQDPGLGLRLIYFSYDVKMKEKGDIPEGYSVSREKKERFSLILESASTNQTSMYLCASRDSVTQYFGPGTRLLVL.

The rearrangement joins TRBV9 to TRBJ2-7; D is unresolved. The CDR3 is 14 amino acids. Germline values: CDR1 SGDLS, CDR2 YYNGEE. V dropped 0 bases and J dropped 2 bases, with 9 bases sitting between them. CDR3 loop: CASSVDDTAYEQYF. The CDR3 coding sequence is TGTGCCAGCAGCGTAGATGATACTGCCTACGAGCAGTACTTC.

V gene TRBV6-6 combines with J gene TRBJ1-3, with no clear D. There are 13 residues in the CDR3. The germline gives CDR1 MNHNY, CDR2 SVGAGI (reference sequence). Trimming took 0 bases from V and 7 from J, leaving 7 bases between them. As DNA, the CDR3 is TGTGCCAGCAGTTACTCGAATCTTAACACCATATATTTT. Translation gives CASSYSNLNTIYF.

This chain connects TRBV5-1 to TRBJ2-7, with D tentatively TRBD1 (6 bases). V lost 2 bases to trimming and J lost 6 bases, with 24 bases between them. Germline CDR1 SGHRS, CDR2 YFSETQ. The CDR3 totals 17 residues. As DNA, the CDR3 is TGCGCCAGCAGCTTTGCCACTTCCGGGACACCTCTTGGCGAGCAGTACTTC. Translation gives CASSFATSGTPLGEQYF.

This sequence joins TRBV5-1 and TRBJ1-6; D unclear. With 0 bases removed from V and 11 bases from J, the gap between germline ends came to 6 bases. The CDR3 sequence is 12 residues long. Germline-derived CDR1 and CDR2 are SGHRS and YFSETQ. CDR3 loop: CASSLESTPLHF. DNA for the CDR3: TGCGCCAGCAGCTTGGAATCAACACCCCTCCACTTT.